The clone carrying this T cell receptor (beta chain) was detected only once. This entry comes from a study of control samples from healthy donors and cancer patients. Assay: immunoSEQ multiplex PCR; the TCRdb copy retains only in-frame clones and omits some. This table has roughly 55,000 clones, about 92% appearing once. Germline CDR1 and CDR2: LGHNA and YSLEER. V lost 0 bases to trimming and J lost 5 bases; unmatched junction nucleotides: 3. The CDR3 extends over 15 amino acids. Sequencing input: PBMCs. This chain uses TRBV4-3 with TRBJ2-5; 10 bases line up with TRBD1. The source is a middle-aged man with colorectal cancer. CDR3 nucleotides: TGCGCCAGCAGCCAAGATCAGGGACAGGGGGAGACCCAGTACTTC. This sequence encodes CASSQDQGQGETQYF.